One sample yielded the 5 T cell receptor beta chains listed below, sequenced in a study of cytomegalovirus exposure and HLA in healthy donors. In the PCR, 60 Vbeta and 13 Jbeta primers were used. The assay was immunoSEQ multiplex PCR, and TCRdb's table has in-frame clones only and misses some. Among roughly 100,000 clones, just under 70% were seen once, and the ten largest hold around 16%. Material: PBMCs. Receptors originate from a woman aged 45-65 years in good health and CMV-seropositive.

The table lists this clone with a few counts. The J gene is TRBJ2-7, the V gene TRBV6-6; D is uncertain. The CDR3 covers 15 residues. Trimming stripped 2 bases from V and 6 bases from J, with 17 bases between. Per germline, CDR1 MNHNY and CDR2 SVGAGI (reference sequence). The DNA for the CDR3 is TGTGCCAGCAGTTACGAAACCCACCTTACTACCGAGCAGTACTTC. It specifies CASSYETHLTTEQYF.

The chain uses TRBV7-6 and TRBJ2-2, with D perhaps matching TRBD2 (5 bases). V was clipped by 5 bases and J by 4 bases, with 11 bases between them. Germline V lookup: CDR1 SGHVS, CDR2 FNYEAQ. The CDR3 is 14 residues long. The CDR3 nucleotides are TGTGCCAGCAGCCCACCGGCGGGCACCGGGGAGCTGTTTTTT. Amino acid sequence: CASSPPAGTGELFF.

The rearrangement uses TRBV28 and TRBJ1-6; 9 nucleotides match TRBD1. Germline trimming cut 4 bases from V and 10 bases from J; bases unmatched to any gene: 11. The germline gives CDR1 MDHEN, CDR2 SYDVKM. The CDR3 spans 16 residues. This CDR3 is CASSSIPGQGLSPLHF. The CDR3 nucleotides are TGTGCCAGCAGTTCGATCCCGGGACAGGGTTTGTCACCCCTCCACTTT.

The chain links TRBV5-1 to TRBJ2-7; TRBD2 matches at 12 bases. V gave up 3 bases and J gave up 5 bases; unmatched junction bases: 9. CDR3 length equals 16 residues. Germline V gene lookup returns CDR1 SGHRS and CDR2 YFSETQ. CDR3 amino acids: CASSSGLAGTTHEQYF. As DNA, the CDR3 is TGCGCCAGCAGCTCTGGACTAGCGGGAACCACCCACGAGCAGTACTTC.

The chain links TRBV27 to TRBJ2-1; weak D call: TRBD1 (6 bases). V was pared by 5 bases and J by 9 bases, with 14 bases between. CDR1 MNHEY and CDR2 SMNVEV come from the germline V gene (reference sequence). The CDR3 runs 13 residues. The CDR3 bases are TGTGCCAGCAGTCCTACAACAGGGAGTGAGCAGTTCTTC. This sequence encodes CASSPTTGSEQFF.